A selection of T cell receptor beta chains follows, all from one sample in a study of blood T cell repertoires in COVID-19. Using immunoSEQ multiplex PCR, the repertoire was profiled, and TCRdb retains in-frame clones only, with some absent. The top ten clones hold more than 7.5% of a sample with about 150,000 clones, 70% to 90% of them seen once. The sequencing sample was made of peripheral blood. These receptors all come from a woman aged 55-70 years with COVID-19, enrolled during active disease. Each CDR3 is given with its conserved first and last residue. The order of the fields is J gene, D gene, V gene, clone size, CDR3 DNA, CDR3 protein. The D gene is left open where the match is weak. Size is omitted from some rows. Given values are once, few, many or a class for expanded clones.

j_gene: TRBJ2-7; d_gene: .; v_gene: TRBV19; abundance: .; CDR3nt: TGTGCCAGTACCCAGGGAAGGGAGCAGTACTTC; CDR3aa: CASTQGREQYF
j_gene: TRBJ2-1; d_gene: .; v_gene: TRBV2; abundance: .; CDR3nt: TGTGCCAGCAGTCTCCGGGACATAGGATACAATGAGCAGTTCTTC; CDR3aa: CASSLRDIGYNEQFF
j_gene: TRBJ2-4; d_gene: .; v_gene: TRBV7-9; abundance: .; CDR3nt: TGTGCCAGCAGCTCCTTCCCTCCCGTGGCCAAAAACATTCAGTACTTC; CDR3aa: CASSSFPPVAKNIQYF
j_gene: TRBJ1-4; d_gene: .; v_gene: TRBV2; abundance: .; CDR3nt: TGTGCCAGCACCCTAGCTCGGGCTCGGGAAAAACTGTTTTTT; CDR3aa: CASTLARAREKLFF
j_gene: TRBJ2-6; d_gene: .; v_gene: TRBV3-1/TRBV3-2; abundance: .; CDR3nt: TGTGCCAGCAGCCTCCAGGGCTCTGGGGCCAACGTCCTGACTTTC; CDR3aa: CASSLQGSGANVLTF
j_gene: TRBJ1-1; d_gene: TRBD1; v_gene: TRBV2; abundance: few; CDR3nt: TGTGCCAGCAGTGGGTTTCAGGGGGCAACTGAAGCTTTCTTT; CDR3aa: CASSGFQGATEAFF
j_gene: TRBJ2-2; d_gene: .; v_gene: TRBV7-9; abundance: .; CDR3nt: TGTGCCTCCTCTAGCGCAAACACCGGGGAGCTGTTTTTT; CDR3aa: CASSSANTGELFF
j_gene: TRBJ1-1; d_gene: .; v_gene: TRBV18; abundance: .; CDR3nt: TGTGCCAGCTCACCAAAGGGGACTGAAGCTTTCTTT; CDR3aa: CASSPKGTEAFF
j_gene: TRBJ2-7; d_gene: TRBD2; v_gene: TRBV11-2; abundance: .; CDR3nt: TGTGCCAGCAGATCCGGGACTAGCTCCTACGAGCAGTACTTC; CDR3aa: CASRSGTSSYEQYF
j_gene: TRBJ2-3; d_gene: .; v_gene: TRBV14; abundance: .; CDR3nt: TGTGCCAGCAGCCATGGGCGGGACTTCACAGATACGCAGTATTTT; CDR3aa: CASSHGRDFTDTQYF
j_gene: TRBJ1-1; d_gene: .; v_gene: TRBV18; abundance: .; CDR3nt: TGTGCCAGCTCGGTGGGAGGTAACACTGAAGCTTTCTTT; CDR3aa: CASSVGGNTEAFF
j_gene: TRBJ1-1; d_gene: .; v_gene: TRBV5-1; abundance: .; CDR3nt: TGCGCCAGCAGCTCCCGGGGGATCGCTGAAGCTTTCTTT; CDR3aa: CASSSRGIAEAFF
j_gene: TRBJ2-1; d_gene: TRBD2; v_gene: TRBV7-8; abundance: few; CDR3nt: TGTGCCAGCAACGAACCACAGGGTAGAACTAGCGGGATGCGCGATGAGCAGTTCTTC; CDR3aa: CASNEPQGRTSGMRDEQFF
j_gene: TRBJ1-2; d_gene: .; v_gene: TRBV5-1; abundance: .; CDR3nt: TGCGCCAGCAGCTTGGGGGGAGGACTTCTAGATGGCTACACCTTC; CDR3aa: CASSLGGGLLDGYTF
j_gene: TRBJ1-5; d_gene: TRBD1; v_gene: TRBV24-1; abundance: .; CDR3nt: TGTGCCACCAGTCCCGGGACAGGGGGCTATCAGCCCCAGCATTTT; CDR3aa: CATSPGTGGYQPQHF
j_gene: TRBJ2-5; d_gene: .; v_gene: TRBV14; abundance: .; CDR3nt: TGTGCCAGCAGCCAAGAGAGGGGGGGAAGGCCGCAAGAGACCCAGTACTTC; CDR3aa: CASSQERGGRPQETQYF
j_gene: TRBJ1-2; d_gene: TRBD1; v_gene: TRBV7-9; abundance: .; CDR3nt: TGTGCCAGCAGCTTTTCCGGGACAGGGCTAGACGGCTACACCTTC; CDR3aa: CASSFSGTGLDGYTF
j_gene: TRBJ2-1; d_gene: TRBD2; v_gene: TRBV28; abundance: .; CDR3nt: TGTGCCAGCACCCCCCCGGGGGGTACCTACAATGAGCAGTTCTTC; CDR3aa: CASTPPGGTYNEQFF
j_gene: TRBJ1-1; d_gene: .; v_gene: TRBV3-1/TRBV3-2; abundance: .; CDR3nt: TGTGCCAGCAGCCAATCCCAGGGGAACACTGAAGCTTTCTTT; CDR3aa: CASSQSQGNTEAFF
j_gene: TRBJ1-1; d_gene: TRBD1; v_gene: TRBV18; abundance: .; CDR3nt: TGTGCCAGCTCACCGGACAGGGGCCTCCTCGACACTGAAGCTTTCTTT; CDR3aa: CASSPDRGLLDTEAFF
j_gene: TRBJ2-1; d_gene: .; v_gene: TRBV6-1; abundance: .; CDR3nt: TGTGCCAGCAGTGAAGCGGTGACTAGGGATGAGCAGTTCTTC; CDR3aa: CASSEAVTRDEQFF
j_gene: TRBJ1-2; d_gene: .; v_gene: TRBV7-8; abundance: .; CDR3nt: TGTGCCAGCAGCTTAGAAGGCAGCCTTCAGGACTATGGCTACACCTTC; CDR3aa: CASSLEGSLQDYGYTF
j_gene: TRBJ1-6; d_gene: .; v_gene: TRBV30; abundance: .; CDR3nt: TGTGCCTGGAAGTCCCTGAGCTCCTATAATTCACCCCTCCACTTT; CDR3aa: CAWKSLSSYNSPLHF
j_gene: TRBJ1-2; d_gene: .; v_gene: TRBV6-5; abundance: .; CDR3nt: TGTGCCAGCAGAAGCTCGGGGGGCCATGGCTACACCTTC; CDR3aa: CASRSSGGHGYTF
j_gene: TRBJ2-6; d_gene: .; v_gene: TRBV5-1; abundance: .; CDR3nt: TGCGCCAGCATCGACCTCCGGGGCTCTGGGGCCAACGTCCTGACTTTC; CDR3aa: CASIDLRGSGANVLTF
j_gene: TRBJ2-5; d_gene: TRBD2; v_gene: TRBV11-2; abundance: once; CDR3nt: TGTGCCAGCAGCTTAGATGGGCTAGCGGGGGGGCCAGAGACCCAGTACTTC; CDR3aa: CASSLDGLAGGPETQYF
j_gene: TRBJ1-2; d_gene: .; v_gene: TRBV6-6; abundance: few; CDR3nt: TGTGCCAGCAGTTGGGGGGTGGGTTTCTATGGCTACACCTTC; CDR3aa: CASSWGVGFYGYTF
j_gene: TRBJ1-1; d_gene: TRBD1; v_gene: TRBV5-6; abundance: .; CDR3nt: TGTGCCAGCACCCGGGACAGCCTGAACACTGAAGCTTTCTTT; CDR3aa: CASTRDSLNTEAFF